The 16 T cell receptor beta chains given below trace back to one sample, sequenced in a study of shared clonotypes between healthy human individuals. Profiled with immunoSEQ multiplex PCR; TCRdb holds only in-frame clones, not every one. The sample has about 680,000 clones; 92% are singletons. Naivety among CD8 cells was defined by CD45RO negativity and positive CCR7 selection, thereby excluding terminally differentiated effector memory CD45RA+ cells. Sequencing was performed on naive CD8+ T cells sorted from blood. These receptors were collected from a man in his thirties or forties in good health.

The V gene is TRBV5-4, the J gene TRBJ2-7; D may be TRBD1 (6 bases). The V end lost 2 bases, the J end lost 2 bases, and 14 bases lay between the germline ends. The CDR3 extends over 15 amino acids. Germline values: CDR1 SGHNT, CDR2 YYREEE (reference sequence). The CDR3: CASSFGPGDTYEQYF. CDR3 bases: TGTGCCAGCAGCTTTGGGCCAGGGGATACCTACGAGCAGTACTTC.

The V and J genes are TRBV11-3 and TRBJ2-1; 7 nucleotides agree with TRBD2. There are 15 residues in the CDR3. The germline gives CDR1 SGHNT, CDR2 YENEEA. J gave up 5 bases and V 4 bases, and 8 bases lay outside the gene matches. In nucleotides, the CDR3 is TGTGCCAGCAGCTCAGCGGTAGGGAGGGACAATGAGCAGTTCTTC. It yields the protein CASSSAVGRDNEQFF.

The chain is built from TRBV6-4 and TRBJ2-1; no definite D call. Trimming cost V 6 bases and J 5 bases, with 8 bases left between them. The CDR3 totals 12 residues. Germline V gene data show CDR1 as MRHNA and CDR2 as SNTAGT. The CDR3: CASSSANNEQFF. The CDR3, as DNA: TGTGCCAGCAGCTCCGCAAACAATGAGCAGTTCTTC.

The chain is built from TRBV7-6 and TRBJ2-3, with a possible D match to TRBD2 (6 bases). The CDR3 is 11 residues long. V gave up 8 bases and J gave up 5 bases, with 8 bases separating them. The V gene's germline CDR1 is SGHVS and CDR2 FNYEAQ. CDR3 region: CASRGGDTQYF. The CDR3 nucleotides read TGTGCCAGCCGGGGAGGAGATACGCAGTATTTT.

J is TRBJ2-3 and V is TRBV4-1; 14 nucleotides match TRBD2. Germline V gene data show CDR1 as MGHRA and CDR2 as YSYEKL. The CDR3 length is 16 residues. Trimming removed 6 bases from V and 5 bases from J; junction bases left unmatched: 7. The CDR3 DNA reads TGCGCCAGCAGAGAGGGACTAGCGGGAGTAGGAGATACGCAGTATTTT. Its translation is CASREGLAGVGDTQYF.

The V call is TRBV11-3, the J call TRBJ2-1; D not resolved. Trimming took 5 bases from V and 0 from J, leaving 8 bases between them. CDR1 is SGHNT and CDR2 is YENEEA in the germline V gene. This CDR3 has 14 residues. The CDR3 DNA is TGTGCCAGCAGCCAAACGAGCTCCTACAATGAGCAGTTCTTC. Translated: CASSQTSSYNEQFF. Drawing the rest from reference TRBV11-3 and TRBJ2-1, the complete variable domain is EAGVVQSPRYKIIEKKQPVAFWCNPISGHNTLYWYLQNLGQGPELLIRYENEEAVDDSQLPKDRFSAERLKGVDSTLKIQPAELGDSAVYLCASSQTSSYNEQFFGPGTRLTVL.

The J gene is TRBJ2-7, the V gene TRBV27, with a tentative D call TRBD2 (5 bases). This CDR3 contains 13 residues. CDR1 MNHEY and CDR2 SMNVEV come from the germline V gene (reference sequence). Trimming removed 3 bases from V and 2 bases from J, with 8 bases in between. CDR3 sequence: CASSFQRPYEQYF. CDR3 bases: TGTGCCAGCAGTTTCCAGCGGCCCTACGAGCAGTACTTC.

The chain links TRBV15 to TRBJ2-1; TRBD1 aligns across 10 bases. The length of the CDR3 is 19 residues. The junction had 13 bases not matched to a gene; V was cut back by 0 bases and J by 5 bases. Looked up from germline, CDR1 is LNHNV and CDR2 is YYDKDF (reference sequence). The CDR3 DNA is TGTGCCACCAGCAGAGATAGAGGGGTGACAGGGGGCCCAGACAATGAGCAGTTCTTC. Encoded protein: CATSRDRGVTGGPDNEQFF.

The rearrangement uses TRBV15 and TRBJ1-5, with TRBD1 matching over 9 bases. The CDR3 contains 15 residues. The V gene end was trimmed by 5 bases and the J gene end by 3 bases; junction bases not matched to a gene: 5. CDR1 is LNHNV and CDR2 is YYDKDF in the germline V gene (reference sequence). This chain's CDR3 is CATSYRTGVNQPQHF. CDR3 in DNA: TGTGCCACCAGCTATCGGACAGGGGTCAATCAGCCCCAGCATTTT.

J is TRBJ1-5 and V is TRBV7-2; D gene ambiguous. This CDR3 region has 14 residues. Trimming stripped 0 bases from V and 7 bases from J, with 10 bases between. CDR1 and CDR2 from the germline V gene are SGHTA and FQGNSA. The CDR3 DNA reads as TGTGCCAGCAGCTTAGCGGTCATTGGGCAGCCCCAGCATTTT. It yields the protein CASSLAVIGQPQHF.

The V call is TRBV18, the J call TRBJ2-1, with TRBD1 matching 7 bases. This CDR3 has 16 residues. V lost 3 bases and J lost 4; bases outside the gene matches: 9. CDR1 and CDR2 (germline): KGHSH, LQKENI. The CDR3 here is CASSPPSGGEYNEQFF. CDR3 in DNA: TGTGCCAGCTCACCTCCTTCAGGGGGAGAATACAATGAGCAGTTCTTC.

This chain links TRBV15 with TRBJ2-7; D is ambiguous. Germline values: CDR1 LNHNV, CDR2 YYDKDF (reference sequence). The CDR3 sequence is 15 residues long. Trimming left V 5 bases short and J 3 bases short, with 17 bases between. For the CDR3, the DNA is TGTGCCACCAGCCCCCAGCCGGTGGGGTTCTACGAGCAGTACTTC. Amino acids: CATSPQPVGFYEQYF.

J is TRBJ2-7 and V is TRBV7-2; tentative D call: TRBD2 (5 bases). The V end lost 7 bases, the J end lost 2 bases, and 18 bases lay between the germline ends. CDR3 size: 15 residues. Germline assignment: CDR1 SGHTA and CDR2 FQGNSA. Here the CDR3 DNA reads TGTGCCAGCACCTCTAACGAGGGATCCCCCTACGAGCAGTACTTC. Its translation is CASTSNEGSPYEQYF.

V gene TRBV29-1 combines with J gene TRBJ2-7; tentative D call: TRBD2 (6 bases). The germline V gene encodes CDR1 SQVTM and CDR2 ANQGSEA. The CDR3 consists of 15 residues. V was clipped by 4 bases and J by 0 bases, with 16 bases between them. The CDR3 nucleotides read TGCAGCGTTGTCCGGGGGATGGGGTACTCCTACGAGCAGTACTTC. This gives the protein CSVVRGMGYSYEQYF.

The chain combines TRBV28 with TRBJ2-7; D uncertain. With 3 bases removed from V and 0 bases from J, the gap between germline ends came to 9 bases. This CDR3 comprises 14 residues. Germline-derived CDR1 and CDR2 are MDHEN and SYDVKM. The CDR3 is CASSFRIYSYEQYF. As DNA, the CDR3 is TGTGCCAGCAGTTTTCGAATCTACTCCTACGAGCAGTACTTC.

The V gene is TRBV5-3, the J gene TRBJ2-3; D not resolved. TRBV5-3 is assigned to the ORF class and has an uncertain function. Trimming removed 3 bases from V and 2 bases from J, with 7 bases in between. This CDR3 region has 13 residues. The CDR3 DNA follows: TGTGCCAGAAGCTCCCCGACCACAGATACGCAGTATTTT. It encodes CARSSPTTDTQYF.